This paragraph covers one TCR beta chain sequence. Its antigen is unidentified. The junction differs from germline at one of its ends, possibly a read error. TCR alpha and beta CDR3 regions were amplified from RNA using iRepertoire nested multiplex PCR. For one-step reverse transcription and amplification, 100-400 ng of tissue mRNA or PBMC total RNA was used. TCRdb re-derived calls from the multiplex PCR reads in MiXCR, one entry per CDR3 protein. This sample carries under 200,000 distinct CDR3 sequences, around 45% of them seen once, and the ten largest clones take around 5.2%. Germline loops: CDR1 SGHTA, CDR2 FQGNSA. The CDR3 is 14 amino acids. The source of the sample is a study of glioma-infiltrating T cells. The study, taken as a whole, reports: Above-expected tissue-blood divergence occurred in all gliomas, most in low-grade ones. Tissue and blood shared very few CDR3 sequences.

The specimen sequenced was glioma tissue, nonneoplastic brain tissue, or PBMCs (not recorded which). The clonotype comes from a human donor with low-grade glioma or glioblastoma, undergoing nonglioma brain surgery, or in good health (not recorded which). The rearrangement joins TRBV7-2 to TRBJ1-2; D is uncertain. The CDR3 DNA is TGTGCCAGCAGCTACCACGGAACGAACTATGGCTACACATTC. Translating gives CASSYHGTNYGYTF.